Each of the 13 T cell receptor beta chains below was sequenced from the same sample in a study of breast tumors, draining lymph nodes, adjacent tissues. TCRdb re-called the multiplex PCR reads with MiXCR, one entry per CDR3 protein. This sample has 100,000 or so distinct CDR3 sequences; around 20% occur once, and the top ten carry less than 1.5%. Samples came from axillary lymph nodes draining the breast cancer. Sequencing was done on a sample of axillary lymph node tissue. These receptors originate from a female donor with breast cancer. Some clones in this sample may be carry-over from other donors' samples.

The CDR3 DNA is TGTGCCAGCAGATTAAGGGGGGGGGAGCTGTTTTTT. Its protein product is CASRLRGGELFF. The chain links TRBV5-4 to TRBJ2-2; D perhaps matches TRBD1 (6 bases). Looked up from germline, CDR1 is SGHNT and CDR2 is YYREEE (reference sequence). V lost 5 bases, J lost 8 bases, and 10 bases lay in between. The CDR3 extends over 12 amino acids.

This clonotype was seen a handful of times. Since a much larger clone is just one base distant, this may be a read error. The CDR3 here is CASSWGQGASGQYF. CDR3 nucleotide sequence: TGTGCCAGCTCCTGGGGACAGGGCGCTTCCGGGCAGTACTTC. This chain links TRBV12-3 or TRBV12-4 with TRBJ2-7; 9 bases agree with TRBD1. This CDR3 has 14 residues. Trimming at V came to 8 bases and at J to 9 bases, leaving 14 bases not matched to a gene.

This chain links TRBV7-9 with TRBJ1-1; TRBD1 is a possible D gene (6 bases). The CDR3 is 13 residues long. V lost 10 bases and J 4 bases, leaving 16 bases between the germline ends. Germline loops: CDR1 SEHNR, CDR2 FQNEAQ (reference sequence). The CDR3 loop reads CATAATGPTEAFF. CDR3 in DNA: TGTGCCACCGCCGCGACAGGCCCCACTGAAGCTTTCTTT.

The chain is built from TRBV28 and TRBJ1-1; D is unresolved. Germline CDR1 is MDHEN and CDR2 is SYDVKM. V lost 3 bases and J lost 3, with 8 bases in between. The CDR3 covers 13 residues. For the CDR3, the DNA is TGTGCCAGCAGTTTGAGGGCGCACACTGAAGCTTTCTTT. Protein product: CASSLRAHTEAFF.

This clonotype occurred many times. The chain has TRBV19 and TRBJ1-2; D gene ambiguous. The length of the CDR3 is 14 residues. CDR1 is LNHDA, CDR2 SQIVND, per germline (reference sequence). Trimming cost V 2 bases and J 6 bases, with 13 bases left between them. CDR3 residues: CASSITGYGNGYTF. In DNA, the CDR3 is TGTGCCAGTAGTATAACGGGCTATGGCAATGGCTACACCTTC. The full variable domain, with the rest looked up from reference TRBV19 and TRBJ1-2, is DGGITQSPKYLFRKEGQNVTLSCEQNLNHDAMYWYRQDPGQGLRLIYYSQIVNDFQKGDIAEGYSVSREKKESFPLTVTSAQKNPTAFYLCASSITGYGNGYTFGSGTRLTVV.

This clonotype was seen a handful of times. For the CDR3, the DNA is TGTGCCAGCAGCCCATATGGCGAGCAATTCGATGAGCAGTTCTTC. Translating it yields CASSPYGEQFDEQFF. The rearrangement uses TRBV12-3 or TRBV12-4 and TRBJ2-1, with D uncertain. The CDR3 runs 15 residues. Deletions cut 6 bases from V and 8 bases from J, with 20 bases between.

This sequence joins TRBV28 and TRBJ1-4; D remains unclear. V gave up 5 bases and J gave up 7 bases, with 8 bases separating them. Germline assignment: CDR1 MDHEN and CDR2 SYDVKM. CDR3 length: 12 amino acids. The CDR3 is CASSLTLEKLFF. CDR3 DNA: TGTGCCAGCAGTCTGACCCTTGAAAAACTGTTTTTT.

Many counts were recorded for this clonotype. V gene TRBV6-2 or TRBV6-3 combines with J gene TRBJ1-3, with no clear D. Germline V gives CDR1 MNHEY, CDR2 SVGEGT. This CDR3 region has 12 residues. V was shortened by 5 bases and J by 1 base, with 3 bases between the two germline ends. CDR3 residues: CASSPSGNTIYF. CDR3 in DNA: TGTGCCAGCAGTCCTTCTGGAAACACCATATATTTT.

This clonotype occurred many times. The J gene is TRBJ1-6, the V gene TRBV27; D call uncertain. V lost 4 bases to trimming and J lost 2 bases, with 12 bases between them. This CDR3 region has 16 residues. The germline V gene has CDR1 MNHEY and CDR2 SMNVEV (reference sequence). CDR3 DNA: TGTGCCAGCAGTTATATTTCGGGAACCTATAATTCACCCCTCCACTTT. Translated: CASSYISGTYNSPLHF.

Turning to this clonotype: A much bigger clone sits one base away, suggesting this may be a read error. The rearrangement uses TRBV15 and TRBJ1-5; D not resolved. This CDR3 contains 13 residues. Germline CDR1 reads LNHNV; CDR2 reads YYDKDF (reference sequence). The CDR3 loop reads CATSGEVNQPQHF. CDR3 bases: TGTGCCACCAGCGGAGAGGTGAATCAGCCCCAGCATTTT.

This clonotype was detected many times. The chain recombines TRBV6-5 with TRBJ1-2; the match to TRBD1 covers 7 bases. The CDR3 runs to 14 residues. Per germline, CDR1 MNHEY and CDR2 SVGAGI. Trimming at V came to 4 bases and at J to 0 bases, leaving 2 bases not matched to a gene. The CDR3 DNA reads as TGTGCCAGCAGTTCCGACAGGGCTAACTATGGCTACACCTTC. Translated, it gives CASSSDRANYGYTF.

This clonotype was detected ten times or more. The CDR3 coding sequence is TGTGCCAGCAGCGCCCTAGCGGGAGGGCCGTACAATGAGCAGTTCTTC. The encoded protein is CASSALAGGPYNEQFF. This chain links TRBV9 with TRBJ2-1, with 12 bases fitting TRBD2. This CDR3 region has 16 residues. CDR1 is SGDLS and CDR2 is YYNGEE in the germline V gene. V was clipped by 3 bases and J by 4 bases; unmatched bases: 5.

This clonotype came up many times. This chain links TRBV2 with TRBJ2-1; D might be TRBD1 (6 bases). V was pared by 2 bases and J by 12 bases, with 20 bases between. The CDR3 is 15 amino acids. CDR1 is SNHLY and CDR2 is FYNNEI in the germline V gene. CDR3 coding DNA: TGTGCCAGCAGTGAAAGCCTAGACGTGGGGGCATTGCAGTTCTTC. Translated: CASSESLDVGALQFF. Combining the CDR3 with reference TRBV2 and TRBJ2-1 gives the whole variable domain EPEVTQTPSHQVTQMGQEVILRCVPISNHLYFYWYRQILGQKVEFLVSFYNNEISEKSEIFDDQFSVERPDGSNFTLKIRSTKLEDSAMYFCASSESLDVGALQFFGPGTRLTVL.